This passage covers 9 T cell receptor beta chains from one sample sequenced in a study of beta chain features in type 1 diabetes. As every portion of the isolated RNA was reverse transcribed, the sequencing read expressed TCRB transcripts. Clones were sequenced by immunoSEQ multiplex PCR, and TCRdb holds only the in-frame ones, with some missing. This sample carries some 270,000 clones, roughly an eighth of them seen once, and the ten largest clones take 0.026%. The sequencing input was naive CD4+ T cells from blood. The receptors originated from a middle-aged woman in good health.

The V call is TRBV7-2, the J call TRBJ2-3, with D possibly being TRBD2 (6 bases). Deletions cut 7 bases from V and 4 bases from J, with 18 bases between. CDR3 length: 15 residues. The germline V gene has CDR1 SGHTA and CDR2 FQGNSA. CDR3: CASTSRGTGADTQYF. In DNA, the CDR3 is TGTGCCAGCACCTCCCGAGGGACTGGAGCAGATACGCAGTATTTT. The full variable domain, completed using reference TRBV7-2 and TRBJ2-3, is GAGVSQSPSNKVTEKGKDVELRCDPISGHTALYWYRQSLGQGLEFLIYFQGNSAPDKSGLPSDRFSAERTGGSVSTLTIQRTQQEDSAVYLCASTSRGTGADTQYFGPGTRLTVL.

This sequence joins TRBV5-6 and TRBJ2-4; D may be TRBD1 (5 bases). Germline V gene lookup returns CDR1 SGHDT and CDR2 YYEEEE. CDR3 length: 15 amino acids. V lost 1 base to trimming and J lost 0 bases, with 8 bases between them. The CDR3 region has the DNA TGTGCCAGCAGCTTGAGGGGATTAGCCAAAAACATTCAGTACTTC. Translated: CASSLRGLAKNIQYF.

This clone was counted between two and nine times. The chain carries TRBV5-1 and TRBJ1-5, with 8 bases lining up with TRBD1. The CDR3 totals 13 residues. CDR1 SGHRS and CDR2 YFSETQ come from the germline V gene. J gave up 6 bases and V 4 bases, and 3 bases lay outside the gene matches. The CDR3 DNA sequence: TGCGCCAGCAGCCCGACAGGGGTTCAGCCCCAGCATTTT. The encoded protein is CASSPTGVQPQHF.

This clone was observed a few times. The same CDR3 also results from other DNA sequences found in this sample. Here the CDR3 DNA reads TGTGCCAGCCGGGACACTAGCACAGATACGCAGTATTTT. This sequence encodes CASRDTSTDTQYF. The rearrangement joins TRBV6-5 to TRBJ2-3; maybe TRBD1 (6 bases). Germline V gene sequence: CDR1 MNHEY, CDR2 SVGAGI. The ends were cut back, 8 bases at V and 0 bases at J, with 9 bases in the middle. The CDR3 extends over 13 amino acids.

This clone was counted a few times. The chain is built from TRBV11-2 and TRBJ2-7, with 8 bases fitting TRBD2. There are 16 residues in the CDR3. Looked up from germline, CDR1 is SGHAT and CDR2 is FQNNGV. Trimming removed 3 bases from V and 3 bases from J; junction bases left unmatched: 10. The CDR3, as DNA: TGTGCCAGCAGCTTGGGGCCGGGGGGGAACCTCTACGAGCAGTACTTC. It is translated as CASSLGPGGNLYEQYF.

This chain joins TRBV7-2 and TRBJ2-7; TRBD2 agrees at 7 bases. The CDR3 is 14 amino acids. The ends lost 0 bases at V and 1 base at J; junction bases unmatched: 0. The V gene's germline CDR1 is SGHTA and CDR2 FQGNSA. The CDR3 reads CASSLASGSYEQYF. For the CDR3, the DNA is TGTGCCAGCAGCTTAGCTAGCGGGTCCTACGAGCAGTACTTC.

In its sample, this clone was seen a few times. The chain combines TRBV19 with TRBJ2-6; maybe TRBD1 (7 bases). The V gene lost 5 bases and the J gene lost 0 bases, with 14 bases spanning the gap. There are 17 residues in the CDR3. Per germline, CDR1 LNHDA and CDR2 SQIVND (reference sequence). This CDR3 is CASSRGTVLSGANVLTF. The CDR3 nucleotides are TGTGCCAGTAGTCGGGGGACAGTACTCTCTGGGGCCAACGTCCTGACTTTC.

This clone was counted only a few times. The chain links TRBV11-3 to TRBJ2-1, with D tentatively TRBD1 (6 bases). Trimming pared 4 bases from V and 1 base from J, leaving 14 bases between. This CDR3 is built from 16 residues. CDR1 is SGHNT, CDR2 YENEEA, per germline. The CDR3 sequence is CASSSKGVTSYNEQFF. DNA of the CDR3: TGTGCCAGCAGCTCTAAGGGGGTTACATCCTACAATGAGCAGTTCTTC.

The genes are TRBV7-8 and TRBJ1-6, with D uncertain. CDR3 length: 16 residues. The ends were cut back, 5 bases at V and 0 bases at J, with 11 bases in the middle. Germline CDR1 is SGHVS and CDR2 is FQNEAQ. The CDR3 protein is CASSAEANSYNSPLHF. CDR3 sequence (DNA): TGTGCCAGCAGCGCCGAAGCGAACTCCTATAATTCACCCCTCCACTTT.